This T cell receptor (beta chain) was obtained from a study of glioma-infiltrating T cells. Using RNA template, CDR3s of TCR alpha and beta were amplified with iRepertoire arm-PCR. Input was 100-400 ng of tissue mRNA or PBMC total RNA. TCRdb reanalysed the multiplex PCR reads using MiXCR and keeps one entry per CDR3 protein. This table holds 150,000 or so distinct CDR3 sequences, about two fifths found once. CDR3 size: 14 residues. The ends were cut back, 2 bases at V and 3 bases at J, with 10 bases in the middle. Germline loops: CDR1 MNHNY, CDR2 SVGAGI (reference sequence). Sequencing input: glioma tissue, nonneoplastic brain tissue, or PBMCs (not recorded which). This TCR was recovered from a human donor with low-grade glioma or glioblastoma, undergoing nonglioma brain surgery, or in good health (not recorded which). This sequence joins TRBV6-6 and TRBJ1-1; D may be TRBD1 (5 bases). The CDR3 sequence: CASSYRGADTEAFF. As DNA, the CDR3 is TGTGCCAGCAGTTACAGGGGAGCGGACACTGAAGCTTTCTTT.